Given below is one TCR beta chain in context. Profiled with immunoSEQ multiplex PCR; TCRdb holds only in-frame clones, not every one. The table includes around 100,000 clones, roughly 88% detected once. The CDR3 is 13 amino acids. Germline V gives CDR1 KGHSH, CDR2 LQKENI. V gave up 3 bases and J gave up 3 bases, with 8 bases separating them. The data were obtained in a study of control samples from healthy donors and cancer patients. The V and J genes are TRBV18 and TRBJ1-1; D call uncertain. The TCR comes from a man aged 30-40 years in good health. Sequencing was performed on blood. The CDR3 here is CASSPNSHTEAFF. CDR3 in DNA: TGTGCCAGCTCACCGAACAGCCACACTGAAGCTTTCTTT.